A selection of T cell receptor beta chains follows, all from one sample in a study of T cell repertoires and HLA-DP antigens. For these TCRs, the target antigens are not known. Generated by immunoSEQ multiplex PCR, the TCRdb table keeps only in-frame clones and is missing some. The table records roughly 70,000 clones, about 80% of them present only once. Material: CD4+ T cells from PBMCs. These receptors were collected from a man between 60 and 75 years old in good health and CMV-seronegative. Both conserved end residues are trimmed from each CDR3.

V gene: TRBV10-3
CDR3 protein: AISESGFSTNEKLF

V gene: TRBV6-6
CDR3 protein: ASLGQVNQPQH

V gene: TRBV29-1
CDR3 protein: SVESSRPNTEAF

V gene: TRBV7-9
CDR3 protein: ASSGQGANTGELF

V gene: TRBV29-1
CDR3 protein: SVDQGPGDTQY

V gene: TRBV7-2
CDR3 protein: ASSLGGAGAEYNEQF

V gene: TRBV7-2
CDR3 protein: ASSLGGTGPGAQH

V gene: TRBV14
CDR3 protein: ASSQVGRGLVVNTEAF

V gene: TRBV6-1
CDR3 protein: ASSPTAVGLDEQF

V gene: TRBV5-6
CDR3 protein: ASSLVGSGAGQPQH

V gene: TRBV19
CDR3 protein: ASSLGPDYGYT

V gene: TRBV10-3
CDR3 protein: AISEASGDTQY

V gene: TRBV7-2
CDR3 protein: ASSLAPRGGYGYT

V gene: TRBV7-2
CDR3 protein: ASSVDRGTNEKLF

V gene: TRBV7-9
CDR3 protein: ASSSQGAVYGYT

V gene: TRBV30
CDR3 protein: AWSVRPLNTEAF

V gene: TRBV4-2
CDR3 protein: ASSPKQGGSSYNEQF

V gene: TRBV5-4
CDR3 protein: ASSLKMGGKSQPQH

V gene: TRBV4-3
CDR3 protein: ASSQGLAGGQGLSYNEQF

V gene: TRBV4-2
CDR3 protein: ASSQDGTGQPQH

V gene: TRBV19
CDR3 protein: ASSMVADGTDTQY

V gene: TRBV5-1
CDR3 protein: ASSLGQGSGYT

V gene: TRBV27
CDR3 protein: ASSSPSIQGGTEAF

V gene: TRBV7-6
CDR3 protein: ASSYLPDRNTGELF

V gene: TRBV7-8
CDR3 protein: ASSLGSAQETQY

V gene: TRBV6-6
CDR3 protein: ASTYGGQGDQPQH

V gene: TRBV5-1
CDR3 protein: ASSAGGPGQGFYGYT

V gene: TRBV14
CDR3 protein: ASSQRLAGSLTDTQY

V gene: TRBV2
CDR3 protein: ASGETETQY

V gene: TRBV7-2
CDR3 protein: ASSLVTSAPLGTQY

V gene: TRBV19
CDR3 protein: ASSKLFMNTEAF

V gene: TRBV6-1
CDR3 protein: ASRNRGADTQY

V gene: TRBV27
CDR3 protein: ASSDRPGYAGMWETQY

V gene: TRBV7-3
CDR3 protein: ASSPGPRTDTQY

V gene: TRBV7-2
CDR3 protein: ASSLSRDRGSEKLF

V gene: TRBV19
CDR3 protein: ATKPGGGYGYT

V gene: TRBV6-1
CDR3 protein: ASNDAGQGRVGYT

V gene: TRBV6-1
CDR3 protein: ASSEWGRGNTEAF

V gene: TRBV18
CDR3 protein: ASSPSRQGTSTDTQY

V gene: TRBV9
CDR3 protein: ASSVVGGSLGDTQY

V gene: TRBV5-6
CDR3 protein: ASSQGRASYNSPLH

V gene: TRBV5-1
CDR3 protein: ASSLFSQGQETQY

V gene: TRBV7-2
CDR3 protein: ASRLQGGAEAF

V gene: TRBV9
CDR3 protein: ASSLQAGGPPSGANVLT

V gene: TRBV5-8
CDR3 protein: ASSPWKEGPGNQPQH

V gene: TRBV11-3
CDR3 protein: ASSLSARTAGELF

V gene: TRBV11-3
CDR3 protein: ASSFRFTGELF

V gene: TRBV7-8
CDR3 protein: ASRVSTMNTEAF

V gene: TRBV2
CDR3 protein: ASSELGNYGYT

V gene: TRBV9
CDR3 protein: ASSVGGRSYEQY

V gene: TRBV19
CDR3 protein: ASSISTGTGGAF

V gene: TRBV30
CDR3 protein: AWSGGPGDTQY

V gene: TRBV7-2
CDR3 protein: ASSLWGGRNTEAF

V gene: TRBV30
CDR3 protein: AWSVRDRVNQPQH

V gene: TRBV4-2
CDR3 protein: ASSIDRGPNTEAF

V gene: TRBV4-3
CDR3 protein: ASSQDTSRNEQF